This T cell receptor (beta chain) originates from a study of blood T cell repertoires in COVID-19. Germline V gene data show CDR1 as LGHNA and CDR2 as YSLEER. Trimming pared 1 base from V and 0 bases from J, leaving 19 bases between. The CDR3 covers 20 residues. The data were produced by immunoSEQ multiplex PCR, yet TCRdb's version contains in-frame clones alone and is incomplete. The data hold some 100,000 clones, with roughly 84% observed a single time. The chain couples TRBV4-3 to TRBJ1-6, with D tentatively TRBD1 (6 bases). Sequencing was carried out using peripheral blood. This sequence originates from a human donor in a cohort sampled during active COVID-19. CDR3 sequence reads: CASSQALRSGGSSYNSPLHF. The CDR3 DNA reads TGCGCCAGCAGCCAAGCCTTACGTAGCGGGGGCAGCTCCTATAATTCACCCCTCCACTTT.